This TCR beta chain was recovered during a study of blood T cell repertoires in COVID-19. Study-wide background: T cells, B-cell-depleted T cells, or PBMCs provided the cDNA or gDNA that served as material.

The data were produced by immunoSEQ multiplex PCR, yet TCRdb's version contains in-frame clones alone and is incomplete. The sample includes around 200,000 clones, 65% to 85% of them seen just once. CDR1 MNHEY and CDR2 SVGAGI come from the germline V gene. Trimming removed 0 bases at V and 5 bases at J, with 4 bases between. The CDR3 loop spans 12 amino acids. This clone was found once. The chain uses TRBV6-5 and TRBJ2-5; D remains unclear. This sequence originates from a man aged 35 to 55 with active or convalescent COVID-19. The sequencing sample was made of peripheral blood. CDR3 in amino acids: CASSYSAETQYF. CDR3 nucleotides: TGTGCCAGCAGTTACTCAGCGGAGACCCAGTACTTC.